The 26 T cell receptor beta chains presented below share a single source sample, sequenced in a study of T cells in Graves' hyperthyroidism and ophthalmopathy. It was RNA transcripts that yielded the amplified TCR beta CDR3 regions. Using the HTBI primer set, a first-round RT-PCR was run on the TCR CDR3. MiXCR was run by TCRdb on the multiplex PCR reads, yielding one entry per CDR3 protein. The sample carries approximately 640,000 distinct CDR3 sequences, about 45% recorded once. Input material: peripheral blood or thyroid tissue (not recorded which). The receptors originated from an adult man with Graves' disease, either hyperthyroidism or ophthalmopathy (not recorded which).

A note on this clonotype: The junction departs from the called germline gene at one end, perhaps through a read error. CDR3 in amino acids: CSATTGYSNQSQHF. CDR3 DNA sequence: TGCAGTGCTACGACAGGATATAGCAATCAGTCCCAGCATTTT. The V and J genes are TRBV20-1 and TRBJ1-5; the D gene is possibly TRBD1 (6 bases). The CDR3 is made up of 14 amino acids. Germline V CDR1 and CDR2: DFQATT, SNEGSKA (reference sequence).

In this sample, this clonotype turned up a few times. The chain recombines TRBV7-9 with TRBJ2-5, with TRBD2 matching 7 bases. CDR1 and CDR2 from the germline V gene are SEHNR and FQNEAQ (reference sequence). The CDR3 is 15 amino acids. V lost 5 bases and J lost 4; bases outside the gene matches: 10. The DNA for the CDR3 is TGTGCCAGCAGCCCGTCCGGGAGGCGGCTAGAGACCCAGTACTTC. Amino acid sequence: CASSPSGRRLETQYF.

The genes are TRBV25-1 and TRBJ1-6; D may be TRBD1 (5 bases). The germline CDR1 and CDR2 sequences are MGHDK and SYGVNS. Trimming pared 8 bases from V and 6 bases from J, leaving 23 bases between. The CDR3 totals 17 residues. The CDR3 DNA follows: TGTGCCAGCGTTGAGTCGACAGACGTATGGCGTAATTCACCCCTCCACTTT. It yields the protein CASVESTDVWRNSPLHF.

This clonotype was picked up many times. The DNA of the CDR3 is TGTGCCACCAGCAGAGATTTCGGGGATTCACCCCTCCACTTT. The encoded protein is CATSRDFGDSPLHF. The chain joins TRBV15 to TRBJ1-6; D unresolved. CDR3 length: 14 amino acids. V lost 0 bases to trimming and J lost 8 bases, with 8 bases between them. Germline assignment: CDR1 LNHNV and CDR2 YYDKDF (reference sequence).

The chain joins TRBV7-3 to TRBJ2-2; either TRBD1 or TRBD2 may fit D (5 bases each). Trimming left V 5 bases short and J 1 base short, with 17 bases between. CDR1 and CDR2 (germline): SGHTA, FQGTGA. The CDR3 spans 17 residues. The CDR3 DNA follows: TGTGCCAGCAGCCAAGGAGAGGGACGTTTGAACACCGGGGAGCTGTTTTTT. It specifies CASSQGEGRLNTGELFF.

This clonotype has at least ten counts. The chain combines TRBV7-8 with TRBJ2-5, with a weak D call TRBD2 (6 bases). The germline CDR1 and CDR2 sequences are SGHVS and FQNEAQ. CDR3 length: 16 amino acids. Trimming took 5 bases from V and 4 from J, leaving 20 bases between them. The CDR3 DNA follows: TGTGCCAGCAGCCAAATCGGGTCCAGGGAGGCAGAGACCCAGTACTTC. Its translation is CASSQIGSREAETQYF.

This clonotype was counted many times. V is TRBV9 and J is TRBJ2-2; 7 nucleotides align to TRBD2. The V and J ends lost 6 bases and 0 bases, in that order; junction bases with no gene match: 11. This CDR3 spans 17 amino acids. Germline CDR1 and CDR2: SGDLS and YYNGEE. For the CDR3, the DNA is TGTGCCAGCACGCGGGGTAGCGGGCGCACGAACACCGGGGAGCTGTTTTTT. As protein: CASTRGSGRTNTGELFF.

The chain employs TRBV6-1 and TRBJ1-2; D not certain. This CDR3 contains 15 residues. Germline loops: CDR1 MNHNS, CDR2 SASEGT. Trimming removed 1 base from V and 1 base from J, with 10 bases in between. For the CDR3, the DNA is TGTGCCAGCAGTGAAGGTTGGACGGTTAACTATGGCTACACCTTC. This sequence encodes CASSEGWTVNYGYTF.

This clonotype showed up many times. The chain joins TRBV20-1 to TRBJ1-1; D is unclear. Per the germline V gene, CDR1 is DFQATT and CDR2 is SNEGSKA (reference sequence). CDR3 length: 11 amino acids. CDR3 sequence (DNA): TGCAGCGTTGGGATGAACACTGAAGCTTTCTTT. It translates to CSVGMNTEAFF.

The V and J genes are TRBV5-1 and TRBJ1-5, with unresolved D. Between the trimmed V and J ends, which lost 6 bases and 1 base, there was a span of 17 bases. Germline CDR1 SGHRS, CDR2 YFSETQ. The CDR3 is made up of 16 amino acids. CDR3 region: CASTFLTVGSNQPQHF. For the CDR3, the DNA is TGCGCCAGCACTTTCCTAACAGTCGGAAGCAATCAGCCCCAGCATTTT.

This clonotype was recorded many times. This chain uses TRBV6-6 with TRBJ1-6; the D gene is possibly TRBD1 (5 bases). V lost 6 bases and J 9 bases, leaving 15 bases between the germline ends. The V gene's germline CDR1 is MNHNY and CDR2 SVGAGI (reference sequence). There are 14 residues in the CDR3. Here the CDR3 reads CASRPDQGGSPLHF. The CDR3 DNA is TGTGCCAGCAGGCCAGACCAGGGCGGTTCACCCCTCCACTTT.

This chain uses TRBV9 with TRBJ1-2; D possibly corresponds to TRBD1 (5 bases). The CDR3 consists of 13 residues. From germline, CDR1 is SGDLS and CDR2 YYNGEE. Trimming removed 4 bases at V and 7 bases at J, with 14 bases between. The CDR3 reads CASSQGTDRGYTF. CDR3 DNA sequence: TGTGCCAGCAGCCAAGGGACCGACCGTGGCTACACCTTC.

Only a few counts were recorded for this clonotype. An end of the junction differs from the germline gene, which may be a read error. The chain is built from TRBV6-4 and TRBJ2-2; D is possibly TRBD2 (5 bases). The CDR3 is 16 residues long. Per the germline V gene, CDR1 is MRHNA and CDR2 is SNTAGT. DNA of the CDR3: TGTGCCAGCAGTTACTCGAGTCGGGAAGGGACCGGGGAGCTGTTTTTT. Its protein product is CASSYSSREGTGELFF.

The genes are TRBV10-3 and TRBJ2-7, with TRBD1 as a possible D gene (6 bases). CDR3 size: 11 residues. Looked up from germline, CDR1 is ENHRY and CDR2 is SYGVKD. V lost 10 bases, J lost 0 bases, and 7 bases lay in between. In nucleotides, the CDR3 is TGTGCCACGGGACACTCCTACGAGCAGTACTTC. Its translation is CATGHSYEQYF.

The chain carries TRBV19 and TRBJ1-5; a weak D match, TRBD1 (5 bases). With 1 base removed from V and 0 bases from J, the gap between germline ends came to 10 bases. This CDR3 region has 16 residues. The germline V gene encodes CDR1 LNHDA and CDR2 SQIVND (reference sequence). This CDR3 reads CASSIAGTDSNQPQHF. The DNA of the CDR3 is TGTGCCAGTAGTATAGCTGGGACCGATAGCAATCAGCCCCAGCATTTT. The variable domain in full, with the rest retrieved from reference TRBV19 and TRBJ1-5, is DGGITQSPKYLFRKEGQNVTLSCEQNLNHDAMYWYRQDPGQGLRLIYYSQIVNDFQKGDIAEGYSVSREKKESFPLTVTSAQKNPTAFYLCASSIAGTDSNQPQHFGDGTRLSIL.

The CDR3 nucleotides are TGCGCCAGCAGCTTGCGGGCTCACAGTATTGGACAGGGAGGCTATGGCTACACCTTC. Its translation is CASSLRAHSIGQGGYGYTF. The chain has TRBV5-1 and TRBJ1-2; TRBD1 aligns across 8 bases. The CDR3 length is 19 residues. With V trimmed by 1 base and J by 4 bases, 18 bases remained unmatched. CDR1 SGHRS and CDR2 YFSETQ come from the germline V gene.

This clonotype was recorded a few times. The rearrangement links TRBV5-5 to TRBJ1-5; D is unclear. Germline V gene lookup returns CDR1 SGHKS and CDR2 YYEKEE (reference sequence). CDR3 size: 16 residues. Trimming took off 2 bases at V and 2 bases at J, with 14 bases between the two ends. The DNA for the CDR3 is TGTGCCAGCAGCTTTTCATTCGGCAACCGCAATCAGCCCCAGCATTTT. It encodes CASSFSFGNRNQPQHF.

The J gene is TRBJ2-3, the V gene TRBV29-1, with a weak D call TRBD2 (5 bases). The length of the CDR3 is 14 residues. Germline V lookup: CDR1 SQVTM, CDR2 ANQGSEA. This CDR3 is CSARKGVTTDTQYF. The CDR3 DNA is TGCAGTGCTAGAAAGGGAGTTACCACAGATACGCAGTATTTT.

A few counts support this clonotype. V is TRBV5-4 and J is TRBJ1-2, with 8 bases matching TRBD1. CDR1 and CDR2 from the germline V gene are SGHNT and YYREEE (reference sequence). This CDR3 is built from 18 residues. Trimming took 2 bases from V and 0 from J; bases not matched to a gene: 12. DNA for the CDR3: TGTGCCAGCAGCTTCGGGACAGGCCCCCCTCCAGCTAACTATGGCTACACCTTC. Translated: CASSFGTGPPPANYGYTF.

Concerning this clonotype itself: A read error is possible here, since a much larger clone lies one base away. This rearrangement joins TRBV9 to TRBJ1-5, with D perhaps matching TRBD1 (6 bases). This CDR3 is 15 amino acids long. The germline V gene encodes CDR1 SGDLS and CDR2 YYNGEE. The CDR3 is CTSSVSPGANQPQHF. The DNA of the CDR3 is TGTACCAGCAGCGTAAGTCCAGGGGCCAATCAGCCCCAGCATTTT.

The rearrangement links TRBV29-1 to TRBJ1-2, with a tentative D call TRBD1 (5 bases). Germline V CDR1 and CDR2: SQVTM, ANQGSEA. CDR3 length: 14 amino acids. The V gene lost 4 bases and the J gene lost 4 bases, with 16 bases spanning the gap. The CDR3 loop reads CSVASRVGSYGYTF. In nucleotides, the CDR3 is TGCAGCGTTGCCAGCAGGGTCGGTTCCTATGGCTACACCTTC.

This chain links TRBV9 with TRBJ2-7, with D possibly called TRBD1 or TRBD2 (5 bases each). Germline-derived CDR1 and CDR2 are SGDLS and YYNGEE. The CDR3 totals 15 residues. V lost 3 bases and J 5 bases, leaving 18 bases between the germline ends. The CDR3 is CASSGTGTSGHEQYF. As DNA, the CDR3 is TGTGCCAGCAGCGGAACCGGGACCTCAGGCCACGAGCAGTACTTC.

The genes are TRBV20-1 and TRBJ2-5; the D gene could be TRBD1 or TRBD2 (6 bases each). Deletions cut 1 base from V and 4 bases from J, with 13 bases between. The germline CDR1 and CDR2 sequences are DFQATT and SNEGSKA (reference sequence). This CDR3 is 14 amino acids long. DNA of the CDR3: TGCAGTGCTAGAGGTGAGGGGGGTAGAGAGACCCAGTACTTC. It translates to CSARGEGGRETQYF.

This chain uses TRBV7-9 with TRBJ1-2; possible D gene TRBD1, 5 bases. Germline values: CDR1 SEHNR, CDR2 FQNEAQ (reference sequence). V was clipped by 1 base and J by 4 bases, with 10 bases between them. This CDR3 comprises 14 residues. CDR3 sequence (DNA): TGTGCCAGCAGCTTAGATCCAGGGATCTATGGCTACACCTTC. It codes for CASSLDPGIYGYTF.

The V gene is TRBV19, the J gene TRBJ2-7, with TRBD1 as a possible D gene (5 bases). V gave up 5 bases and J gave up 2 bases, with 16 bases separating them. Per the germline V gene, CDR1 is LNHDA and CDR2 is SQIVND (reference sequence). This CDR3 spans 15 amino acids. The CDR3 reads CASSPSAGLPYEQYF. CDR3 nucleotide sequence: TGTGCCAGTAGTCCCTCGGCAGGGCTCCCCTACGAGCAGTACTTC.

Many counts were recorded for this clonotype. The V call is TRBV10-3, the J call TRBJ1-6, with 10 bases that match TRBD1. The CDR3 is made up of 12 amino acids. Unmatched junction bases numbered 0, after V lost 8 bases and J lost 8 bases. Germline values: CDR1 ENHRY, CDR2 SYGVKD. This CDR3 is CAIGTGDSPLHF. DNA of the CDR3: TGTGCCATCGGGACAGGGGATTCACCCCTCCACTTT.